Listed below are T cell receptor beta chains from one sample, sequenced in a study of T cells in Graves' hyperthyroidism and ophthalmopathy. Each CDR3 protein gets one entry after TCRdb re-called the multiplex PCR reads with MiXCR. Seen here are roughly 500,000 distinct CDR3 sequences, roughly 50% observed once, and the top ten hold about 20%. Sequences were obtained from peripheral blood or thyroid tissue (not recorded which). These receptor sequences come from an adult woman with Graves' disease, either hyperthyroidism or ophthalmopathy (not recorded which). Each CDR3 is given with its conserved first and last residue. Fields, in order: CDR3 protein, CDR3 DNA, D gene, clone size, J gene, V gene. The D gene is left open where the match is weak. Rows may omit the clone size; those that give it use once, few, many or a size class.

CDR3: CASSQGPTGPASNTGELFF; DNA: TGCGCCAGCAGCCAAGGGCCGACAGGGCCTGCCTCGAACACCGGGGAGCTGTTTTTT; D: TRBD1; size: NA; J: TRBJ2-2; V: TRBV4-1
CDR3: CASSPQFEVLAEQYF; DNA: TGTGCCAGCAGCCCCCAGTTTGAGGTTTTGGCCGAGCAGTACTTC; D: NA; size: many; J: TRBJ2-7; V: TRBV3-1
CDR3: CASSPDSHQPQHF; DNA: TGTGCCAGCTCACCAGACAGCCACCAGCCCCAGCATTTT; D: NA; size: few; J: TRBJ1-5; V: TRBV18
CDR3: CASSPWRAGATYGYTF; DNA: TGCGCCAGCAGCCCCTGGAGGGCAGGGGCGACCTATGGCTACACCTTC; D: NA; size: many; J: TRBJ1-2; V: TRBV5-1
CDR3: CASSLAGEQPQYF; DNA: TGTGCCAGCAGCTTGGCCGGGGAACAGCCCCAGTACTTC; D: NA; size: NA; J: TRBJ2-5; V: TRBV5-4
CDR3: CASSYGQTLGAQHF; DNA: TGTGCCAGCAGCTACGGACAGACCCTAGGGGCCCAGCATTTT; D: NA; size: many; J: TRBJ1-5; V: TRBV7-2
CDR3: CASQENQDNYGYTF; DNA: TGTGCCAGCCAAGAGAACCAGGACAACTATGGCTACACCTTC; D: NA; size: many; J: TRBJ1-2; V: TRBV7-2
CDR3: CASSLTSGTYEQYF; DNA: TGCGCCAGCAGCTTGACTAGCGGGACATACGAGCAGTACTTC; D: TRBD2; size: many; J: TRBJ2-7; V: TRBV5-1
CDR3: CASSPGQGIPNTEAFF; DNA: TGCGCCAGCAGCCCGGGACAGGGGATCCCTAACACTGAAGCTTTCTTT; D: TRBD1; size: few; J: TRBJ1-1; V: TRBV5-1
CDR3: CASSRQLNSPLHF; DNA: TGTGCCAGCAGCAGGCAGCTTAATTCACCCCTCCACTTT; D: NA; size: NA; J: TRBJ1-6; V: TRBV9
CDR3: CASSLVVQYF; DNA: TGTGCCAGCAGCTTAGTTGTGCAGTATTTT; D: NA; size: few; J: TRBJ2-3; V: TRBV7-9
CDR3: CSATLGLHQPQHF; DNA: TGCAGTGCTACCCTGGGCCTACATCAGCCCCAGCATTTT; D: NA; size: few; J: TRBJ1-5; V: TRBV20-1
CDR3: CARSRQGTGNTIYF; DNA: TGTGCCAGAAGCAGGCAGGGAACCGGAAACACCATATATTTT; D: NA; size: NA; J: TRBJ1-3; V: TRBV19
CDR3: CASSRGRDQETQYF; DNA: TGCGCCAGCAGCAGGGGCAGGGACCAAGAGACCCAGTACTTC; D: NA; size: NA; J: TRBJ2-5; V: TRBV28
CDR3: CASSAGTAIYEQYF; DNA: TGCGCCAGCAGCGCCGGGACAGCAATCTACGAGCAGTACTTC; D: TRBD1; size: many; J: TRBJ2-7; V: TRBV5-1
CDR3: CASSALGQGNSPLHF; DNA: TGTGCCAGCAGCGCCTTGGGACAGGGGAATTCACCCCTCCACTTT; D: TRBD1; size: NA; J: TRBJ1-6; V: TRBV7-2
CDR3: CSVKRGTGGRETQYF; DNA: TGCAGCGTAAAAAGGGGGACAGGGGGCAGAGAGACCCAGTACTTC; D: TRBD1; size: once; J: TRBJ2-5; V: TRBV29-1
CDR3: CASSGTGNSGGNVLTF; DNA: TGTGCCAGTAGTGGGACAGGGAATTCGGGTGGCAACGTCCTGACTTTC; D: TRBD1; size: NA; J: TRBJ2-6; V: TRBV19
CDR3: CSASLERGATNEKLFF; DNA: TGCAGTGCTAGTCTTGAGAGAGGTGCAACTAATGAAAAACTGTTTTTT; D: NA; size: NA; J: TRBJ1-4; V: TRBV20-1
CDR3: CASSVGSGGGVETQYF; DNA: TGTGCCAGCAGCGTAGGGTCTGGTGGAGGGGTGGAGACCCAGTACTTC; D: NA; size: NA; J: TRBJ2-5; V: TRBV9
CDR3: CAKRGGTGSCFF; DNA: NA; D: NA; size: NA; J: TRBJ2-2; V: TRBV19
CDR3: CASSPGQHNTEAFF; DNA: TGTGCCAGCAGCCCAGGACAGCATAACACTGAAGCTTTCTTT; D: NA; size: few; J: TRBJ1-1; V: TRBV7-9
CDR3: CASHGDSNTEAFF; DNA: TGCGCCAGCCACGGGGACAGCAACACTGAAGCTTTCTTT; D: TRBD1; size: NA; J: TRBJ1-1; V: TRBV5-1
CDR3: CASSPGVEQYF; DNA: TGTGCCAGCAGTCCAGGGGTCGAGCAGTACTTC; D: NA; size: many; J: TRBJ2-7; V: TRBV6-6
CDR3: CSARVPGLAGGPQETQYF; DNA: TGCAGTGCTAGAGTACCGGGACTAGCGGGAGGACCTCAAGAGACCCAGTACTTC; D: TRBD2; size: few; J: TRBJ2-5; V: TRBV20-1
CDR3: CASSHMGVTRNQPQHF; DNA: TGCGCCAGCAGCCATATGGGGGTCACTCGCAATCAGCCCCAGCATTTT; D: NA; size: few; J: TRBJ1-5; V: TRBV4-1
CDR3: CASSLLAGSTGELFF; DNA: TGCGCCAGCAGCTTACTAGCGGGCAGCACCGGGGAGCTGTTTTTT; D: TRBD2; size: many; J: TRBJ2-2; V: TRBV5-1
CDR3: CASSPLEGLPNTEAFF; DNA: TGTGCCAGCAGCCCCCTAGAGGGTTTGCCGAACACTGAAGCTTTCTTT; D: NA; size: NA; J: TRBJ1-1; V: TRBV7-8
CDR3: CASSSPRGWYGYTF; DNA: TGTGCCAGCAGCTCCCCCCGGGGGTGGTATGGCTACACCTTC; D: NA; size: many; J: TRBJ1-2; V: TRBV7-2
CDR3: CSVARGSNQPQHF; DNA: TGCAGCGTTGCCCGGGGATCCAATCAGCCCCAGCATTTT; D: NA; size: NA; J: TRBJ1-5; V: TRBV29-1
CDR3: CASSLRTGEGYTF; DNA: TGTGCCAGCAGCCTCCGGACAGGGGAGGGCTACACCTTC; D: TRBD1; size: many; J: TRBJ1-2; V: TRBV7-8
CDR3: CSVAYGTNEKLFF; DNA: TGCAGCGTTGCGTACGGCACCAATGAAAAACTGTTTTTT; D: NA; size: NA; J: TRBJ1-4; V: TRBV29-1
CDR3: CSATTGGNYEQYF; DNA: TGCAGTGCTACTACAGGGGGAAACTACGAGCAGTACTTC; D: TRBD1; size: NA; J: TRBJ2-7; V: TRBV20-1
CDR3: CASSLAGTGRSGYEQYF; DNA: TGCGCCAGCAGCTTGGCCGGGACAGGGCGCTCGGGGTACGAGCAGTACTTC; D: TRBD1; size: many; J: TRBJ2-7; V: TRBV5-1
CDR3: CASSPDRSYNYGYTF; DNA: TGTGCCAGCAGTCCTGACCGCTCATATAACTATGGCTACACCTTC; D: NA; size: NA; J: TRBJ1-2; V: TRBV7-9
CDR3: CATSVTGARYSPLHF; DNA: TGTGCCACCAGCGTTACAGGGGCCCGGTATTCACCCCTCCACTTT; D: TRBD1; size: many; J: TRBJ1-6; V: TRBV15
CDR3: CASSSGLAVTGELFF; DNA: TGTGCCAGCAGCTCCGGACTAGCGGTAACCGGGGAGCTGTTTTTT; D: TRBD2; size: NA; J: TRBJ2-2; V: TRBV11-2
CDR3: CSVDRDGLGTEAFF; DNA: TGCAGCGTTGATCGAGACGGGCTAGGCACTGAAGCTTTCTTT; D: NA; size: NA; J: TRBJ1-1; V: TRBV29-1
CDR3: CASSLHPYGRESTYEQYF; DNA: TGTGCCAGCAGCCTACACCCTTATGGTAGAGAGTCTACCTACGAGCAGTACTTC; D: NA; size: many; J: TRBJ2-7; V: TRBV11-2
CDR3: CSVEAQAGQPQHF; DNA: TGCAGCGTTGAGGCTCAAGCAGGGCAGCCCCAGCATTTT; D: NA; size: once; J: TRBJ1-5; V: TRBV29-1
CDR3: CASSPPGGNTIYF; DNA: TGTGCCAGCAGCCCCCCGGGGGGAAACACCATATATTTT; D: NA; size: many; J: TRBJ1-3; V: TRBV14
CDR3: CASSLRQGAGELFF; DNA: TGTGCCAGCAGTCTCCGACAGGGGGCCGGGGAGCTGTTTTTT; D: TRBD1; size: many; J: TRBJ2-2; V: TRBV12-3/TRBV12-4
CDR3: CASGPGQGPNNQPQHF; DNA: TGTGCCAGCGGACCAGGACAGGGGCCAAACAATCAGCCCCAGCATTTT; D: TRBD1; size: NA; J: TRBJ1-5; V: TRBV7-9